These 26 T cell receptor beta chains came from one sample sequenced in a study of cytomegalovirus exposure and HLA in healthy donors. Vbeta (60) and Jbeta (13) primers were used in the PCR. Profiling relied on immunoSEQ multiplex PCR, and the TCRdb table lists in-frame clones only, not all of them. The sample includes 150,000 to 200,000 clones, roughly 72% of them seen just once. The specimen was PBMCs. These receptors originate from a woman aged 40 to 50 in good health and CMV-seronegative.

The rearrangement uses TRBV14 and TRBJ1-4, with D perhaps matching TRBD1 (5 bases). Between the trimmed V and J ends, which lost 4 bases and 8 bases, there was a span of 17 bases. CDR3 size: 15 residues. Germline CDR1 and CDR2: SGHDN and FVKESK. The DNA of the CDR3 is TGTGCCAGCAGCCCGTCCGGGGGGTTGCGGGAAAAACTGTTTTTT. Its protein is CASSPSGGLREKLFF.

In DNA, the CDR3 is TGTGCCAGTAGCTTCAGACAGGGGGCGAGCACTGAAGCTTTCTTT. Protein product: CASSFRQGASTEAFF. The V call is TRBV19, the J call TRBJ1-1, with 10 bases lining up with TRBD1. With V trimmed by 6 bases and J by 4 bases, 8 bases remained unmatched. Per the germline V gene, CDR1 is LNHDA and CDR2 is SQIVND (reference sequence). The CDR3 runs to 15 residues.

The chain links TRBV27 to TRBJ1-1; maybe TRBD1 (6 bases). CDR1 and CDR2 from the germline V gene are MNHEY and SMNVEV (reference sequence). V lost 1 base and J lost 0, with 12 bases in between. This CDR3 region has 16 residues. Written as DNA, the CDR3 is TGTGCCAGCAGTTTATTCACGACAGGTTTGAACACTGAAGCTTTCTTT. It is translated as CASSLFTTGLNTEAFF.

This chain links TRBV5-1 with TRBJ2-7, with 7 bases fitting TRBD1. The CDR3 covers 16 residues. Trimming took 4 bases from V and 0 from J; bases not matched to a gene: 10. The germline gives CDR1 SGHRS, CDR2 YFSETQ. CDR3 sequence reads: CASSLLPQGDSYEQYF. The DNA of the CDR3 is TGCGCCAGCAGCCTACTCCCCCAGGGGGACTCCTACGAGCAGTACTTC.

The chain couples TRBV6-5 to TRBJ2-7, with a possible D match to TRBD2 (5 bases). Per germline, CDR1 MNHEY and CDR2 SVGAGI. The CDR3 has 15 residues. V lost 7 bases, J lost 1 base, and 17 bases lay in between. Here the CDR3 reads CASKQTLGVSYEQYF. The CDR3 bases are TGTGCCAGCAAACAAACATTGGGAGTTTCCTACGAGCAGTACTTC.

The rearrangement joins TRBV11-1 to TRBJ2-7; possible D gene TRBD1, 5 bases. V dropped 5 bases and J dropped 5 bases, with 10 bases sitting between them. The length of the CDR3 is 12 residues. CDR1 is SGHAT, CDR2 FQDESV, per germline (reference sequence). CDR3: CASSLMDNEQYF. The CDR3 DNA reads as TGTGCCAGCAGCCTGATGGACAACGAGCAGTACTTC.

The gene calls are TRBV11-2 and TRBJ1-3; D unclear. V was cut by 1 base and J by 8 bases, with 15 bases left in between. The CDR3 runs to 15 residues. Germline V gene lookup returns CDR1 SGHAT and CDR2 FQNNGV. The DNA for the CDR3 is TGTGCCAGCAGCTTAGGGGCGCCATCCCGAGACACCATATATTTT. This translates into CASSLGAPSRDTIYF.

Only one count was recorded for this clone. V is TRBV28 and J is TRBJ2-7, with a tentative D call TRBD2 (6 bases). Germline assignment: CDR1 MDHEN and CDR2 SYDVKM. The CDR3 spans 14 residues. V dropped 2 bases and J dropped 3 bases, with 11 bases sitting between them. The CDR3 region is CASSLRGLNYEQYF. For the CDR3, the DNA is TGTGCCAGCAGTTTACGCGGACTAAACTACGAGCAGTACTTC.

This clone appeared a single time. The V call is TRBV28, the J call TRBJ1-2; a possible D gene is TRBD1 (5 bases). Germline values: CDR1 MDHEN, CDR2 SYDVKM. CDR3 size: 15 residues. V was shortened by 2 bases and J by 6 bases, with 16 bases between the two germline ends. As DNA, the CDR3 is TGTGCCAGCAGTTTAAATACCCGCGGGGCCGATGGCTACACCTTC. It is translated as CASSLNTRGADGYTF.

The sample holds a few counts of this clone. This rearrangement joins TRBV9 to TRBJ1-3; D perhaps matches TRBD1 (6 bases). Germline V lookup: CDR1 SGDLS, CDR2 YYNGEE. V was pared by 6 bases and J by 0 bases, with 13 bases between. This CDR3 has 15 residues. This CDR3 is CASTPTGLSGNTIYF. The CDR3 DNA reads as TGTGCCAGCACCCCGACAGGCCTCTCTGGAAACACCATATATTTT.

The rearrangement joins TRBV30 to TRBJ2-3; 7 nucleotides agree with TRBD2. The CDR3 consists of 16 residues. CDR1 and CDR2 from the germline V gene are GTSNPN and SVGIG (reference sequence). Trimming took 5 bases from V and 6 from J; bases not matched to a gene: 17. CDR3 loop: CAWCPGGGPNQDTQYF. The CDR3 DNA follows: TGTGCCTGGTGCCCGGGAGGAGGCCCTAACCAGGATACGCAGTATTTT.

This clone came up once. V and J are TRBV9 and TRBJ2-3; TRBD1 agrees at 7 bases. Germline values: CDR1 SGDLS, CDR2 YYNGEE. After removal of 4 bases from V and 5 bases from J, the junction contained 13 bases not matched to a gene. This CDR3 contains 16 residues. CDR3 sequence: CASSPSGGPSGDTQYF. Here the CDR3 DNA reads TGTGCCAGCAGCCCCTCAGGGGGTCCCTCCGGAGATACGCAGTATTTT.

A remark on this clone: An end of the junction does not agree with germline; a read error may underlie this. V gene TRBV28 combines with J gene TRBJ2-1, with 14 bases identical to TRBD2. The CDR3 loop spans 18 amino acids. Germline loops: CDR1 MDHEN, CDR2 SYDVKM. The CDR3 reads CASSVTGTSGSSVNERFF. The CDR3 DNA is TGTGCCAGCAGTGTTACCGGGACTAGCGGGAGTTCGGTAAATGAGCGGTTCTTC.

This clone was counted a few times. This chain links TRBV5-8 with TRBJ2-2; weak D call: TRBD1 (6 bases). With 1 base removed from V and 4 bases from J, the gap between germline ends came to 17 bases. The CDR3 length is 17 residues. Per germline, CDR1 SGHTS and CDR2 YDEGEE. CDR3 protein: CASSLYSGTSSTGELFF. The CDR3 DNA is TGTGCCAGCAGCTTGTATTCCGGGACATCTTCCACCGGGGAGCTGTTTTTT.

This chain uses TRBV5-6 with TRBJ2-1; 7 bases align to TRBD2. This CDR3 has 15 residues. Looked up from germline, CDR1 is SGHDT and CDR2 is YYEEEE. The junction had 4 bases not matched to a gene; V was cut back by 0 bases and J by 4 bases. The CDR3 protein is CASSLGGGDYNEQFF. The CDR3 nucleotides are TGTGCCAGCAGCTTGGGGGGGGGTGATTACAATGAGCAGTTCTTC.

The chain has TRBV5-1 and TRBJ1-1; TRBD1 agrees at 12 bases. V trimming: 7 bases; J trimming: 4 bases; junction bases outside the gene matches: 8. This CDR3 spans 15 amino acids. Germline assignment: CDR1 SGHRS and CDR2 YFSETQ. The CDR3 sequence is CASSGTGGVGTEAFF. The DNA of the CDR3 is TGCGCCAGCTCCGGGACAGGGGGCGTAGGCACTGAAGCTTTCTTT. The entire variable domain, with the rest obtained from reference TRBV5-1 and TRBJ1-1, is as follows: KAGVTQTPRYLIKTRGQQVTLSCSPISGHRSVSWYQQTPGQGLQFLFEYFSETQRNKGNFPGRFSGRQFSNSRSEMNVSTLELGDSALYLCASSGTGGVGTEAFFGQGTRLTVV.

The rearrangement links TRBV18 to TRBJ1-2, with TRBD1 as a possible D gene (5 bases). The ends were cut back, 3 bases at V and 8 bases at J, with 16 bases in the middle. The CDR3 spans 14 residues. Germline values: CDR1 KGHSH, CDR2 LQKENI. In nucleotides, the CDR3 is TGTGCCAGCTCACCCACAGGAGACGGTCAAGGCTACACCTTC. Translated: CASSPTGDGQGYTF.

The chain links TRBV6-4 to TRBJ2-2, with TRBD2 matching 10 bases. The CDR3 contains 15 residues. CDR1 is MRHNA, CDR2 SNTAGT, per germline. J was trimmed by 6 bases and V by 4 bases; bases with no gene match: 5. DNA of the CDR3: TGTGCCAGCAGTGTGCTAGCGGGAGAGGCCGGGGAGCTGTTTTTT. Amino acids: CASSVLAGEAGELFF.

This clone was seen more than once but under ten times. J is TRBJ2-3 and V is TRBV11-3, with 9 bases lining up with TRBD1. Unmatched junction bases numbered 2, after V lost 1 base and J lost 3 bases. The CDR3 covers 15 residues. Germline V gives CDR1 SGHNT, CDR2 YENEEA. The CDR3 DNA reads TGTGCCAGCAGCTTAGGGGACAGGGCGACAGATACGCAGTATTTT. Its protein is CASSLGDRATDTQYF. Filled out from reference TRBV11-3 and TRBJ2-3, the complete variable domain reads EAGVVQSPRYKIIEKKQPVAFWCNPISGHNTLYWYLQNLGQGPELLIRYENEEAVDDSQLPKDRFSAERLKGVDSTLKIQPAELGDSAVYLCASSLGDRATDTQYFGPGTRLTVL.

The chain recombines TRBV6-1 with TRBJ1-5, with 7 bases that match TRBD1. Looked up from germline, CDR1 is MNHNS and CDR2 is SASEGT. Trimming at V came to 6 bases and at J to 4 bases, leaving 6 bases not matched to a gene. The CDR3 has 14 residues. The CDR3 here is CASRSGTVNQPQHF. Here the CDR3 DNA reads TGTGCCAGCAGGTCCGGGACAGTTAATCAGCCCCAGCATTTT.

The chain employs TRBV5-1 and TRBJ2-7, with D tentatively TRBD2 (5 bases). Trimming stripped 0 bases from V and 2 bases from J, with 15 bases between. The germline V gene has CDR1 SGHRS and CDR2 YFSETQ. The CDR3 contains 16 residues. This CDR3 is CASSLVGSGIPYEQYF. The CDR3 DNA reads as TGCGCCAGCAGCTTGGTCGGGTCGGGAATCCCCTACGAGCAGTACTTC.

CDR3 sequence (DNA): TGTGCCAGCAATCAGGGTATGAACACTGAAGCTTTCTTT. Amino acid sequence: CASNQGMNTEAFF. V usage is TRBV5-4 and J usage is TRBJ1-1; TRBD1 might be the D (5 bases). The length of the CDR3 is 13 residues. From germline, CDR1 is SGHNT and CDR2 YYREEE (reference sequence). Trimming removed 6 bases at V and 0 bases at J, with 9 bases between. Full variable domain (remainder filled in from reference TRBV5-4 and TRBJ1-1): ETGVTQSPTHLIKTRGQQVTLRCSSQSGHNTVSWYQQALGQGPQFIFQYYREEENGRGNFPPRFSGLQFPNYSSELNVNALELDDSALYLCASNQGMNTEAFFGQGTRLTVV.

The rearrangement joins TRBV30 to TRBJ1-5; the match to TRBD1 covers 9 bases. Germline-derived CDR1 and CDR2 are GTSNPN and SVGIG (reference sequence). CDR3 size: 14 residues. J lost 4 bases, V lost 3 bases, and 4 bases had no gene match. The CDR3: CAWRGTGRNQPQHF. DNA for the CDR3: TGTGCCTGGAGGGGGACAGGGAGAAATCAGCCCCAGCATTTT.

The chain is built from TRBV9 and TRBJ2-2, with D tentatively TRBD2 (6 bases). CDR1 and CDR2 from the germline V gene are SGDLS and YYNGEE. V gave up 4 bases and J gave up 2 bases, with 15 bases separating them. This CDR3 comprises 16 residues. The CDR3 DNA reads TGTGCCAGCAGCCCCCTCGCGGGACTCAACACCGGGGAGCTGTTTTTT. Residues: CASSPLAGLNTGELFF.

This chain connects TRBV30 to TRBJ1-2, with 11 bases that match TRBD1. Germline-derived CDR1 and CDR2 are GTSNPN and SVGIG (reference sequence). J lost 8 bases, V lost 7 bases, and 12 bases had no gene match. This CDR3 comprises 14 residues. This CDR3 is CASLPGQGEQGYTF. Here the CDR3 DNA reads TGTGCCTCGTTACCGGGACAGGGGGAGCAGGGCTACACCTTC.

This clone has just a few counts. CDR3 sequence (DNA): TGTGCCAGCAGTTTCGGGAGGGGGGGAGAGACCCAGTACTTC. Protein sequence: CASSFGRGGETQYF. V usage is TRBV28 and J usage is TRBJ2-5, with 8 bases identical to TRBD2. Germline V gives CDR1 MDHEN, CDR2 SYDVKM. The ends lost 3 bases at V and 4 bases at J; junction bases unmatched: 4. This CDR3 is 14 amino acids long.